These 18 T cell receptor beta chains share one sample of origin, sequenced in a study of T cell responses to AZD1222 COVID-19 vaccine. TCRdb's table, derived via immunoSEQ multiplex PCR, lists solely in-frame clones and lacks some. The repertoire holds roughly 80,000 clones, with approximately 85% as singletons. Sequencing used peripheral blood, obtained on day 0 of MenACWY control vaccination. Receptors originate from an adult in good health.

The table lists this clone with a count of one. This chain uses TRBV19 with TRBJ2-2; no definite D call. V was cut by 0 bases and J by 1 base, with 21 bases left in between. The CDR3 runs to 20 residues. Germline V gene sequence: CDR1 LNHDA, CDR2 SQIVND (reference sequence). The CDR3 protein is CASSIERRVGRILNTGELFF. CDR3 sequence (DNA): TGTGCCAGTAGTATAGAGAGAAGGGTGGGCAGAATATTGAACACCGGGGAGCTGTTTTTT.

V usage is TRBV11-2 and J usage is TRBJ2-7, with 7 bases lining up with TRBD1. Germline lookup yields CDR1 SGHAT and CDR2 FQNNGV. CDR3 length equals 15 residues. V shed 5 bases and J 3 bases; nucleotides not matched to a gene: 10. The CDR3 nucleotides read TGTGCCAGCAGCGACTTTCAAGGGACAGACTACGAGCAGTACTTC. This translates into CASSDFQGTDYEQYF.

The chain uses TRBV18 and TRBJ1-2, with TRBD1 identical over 10 bases. The CDR3 runs to 13 residues. J lost 8 bases, V lost 3 bases, and 3 bases had no gene match. Germline-derived CDR1 and CDR2 are KGHSH and LQKENI. The CDR3 loop is CASSPGQGSGYTF. For the CDR3, the DNA is TGTGCCAGCTCACCGGGACAGGGGAGCGGCTACACCTTC.

The chain is built from TRBV4-3 and TRBJ2-7; D ambiguous. This CDR3 has 14 amino acids. The germline V gene encodes CDR1 LGHNA and CDR2 YSLEER. V lost 3 bases, J lost 2 bases, and 11 bases lay in between. The CDR3 region is CASSHTHRPYEQYF. The DNA for the CDR3 is TGCGCCAGCAGCCACACGCACAGACCCTACGAGCAGTACTTC.

This chain links TRBV7-2 with TRBJ1-5; D is perhaps TRBD1 (6 bases). The CDR3 has 15 amino acids. The V end was cut by 1 base, the J end by 5 bases, with 12 bases between. CDR1 is SGHTA, CDR2 FQGNSA, per germline. The DNA for the CDR3 is TGTGCCAGCAGCTTAGACTGGACAGATCATCAGCCCCAGCATTTT. It encodes CASSLDWTDHQPQHF. Looking up the rest from reference TRBV7-2 and TRBJ1-5 gives the full variable domain: GAGVSQSPSNKVTEKGKDVELRCDPISGHTALYWYRQSLGQGLEFLIYFQGNSAPDKSGLPSDRFSAERTGGSVSTLTIQRTQQEDSAVYLCASSLDWTDHQPQHFGDGTRLSIL.

The chain employs TRBV6-5 and TRBJ1-2, with D possibly TRBD1 on 6 matching bases. The CDR3 consists of 13 residues. V was shortened by 2 bases and J by 4 bases, with 8 bases between the two germline ends. The germline V gene has CDR1 MNHEY and CDR2 SVGAGI. This CDR3 is CASSYPDSYGYTF. The DNA of the CDR3 is TGTGCCAGCAGTTACCCGGACAGCTATGGCTACACCTTC.

This clone was detected a few times. The chain couples TRBV4-3 to TRBJ2-7, with 8 nucleotides matching TRBD2. Per germline, CDR1 LGHNA and CDR2 YSLEER. The CDR3 is 15 amino acids. Trimming cost V 4 bases and J 2 bases; bases outside gene matches: 7. The CDR3 DNA reads TGCGCCAGCAGCCCCCTAGCGGGTTTTACCTACGAGCAGTACTTC. It encodes CASSPLAGFTYEQYF.

The chain joins TRBV15 to TRBJ1-2; D perhaps matches TRBD1 (5 bases). The germline CDR1 and CDR2 sequences are LNHNV and YYDKDF (reference sequence). V dropped 6 bases and J dropped 9 bases, with 20 bases sitting between them. This CDR3 has 14 amino acids. The CDR3 sequence: CATSLGGFLDRYTF. CDR3 DNA sequence: TGTGCCACCAGTCTCGGGGGGTTTTTAGATCGCTACACCTTC.

This chain uses TRBV30 with TRBJ2-7, with D possibly called TRBD1 or TRBD2 (5 bases each). CDR1 is GTSNPN and CDR2 is SVGIG in the germline V gene (reference sequence). The CDR3 contains 14 residues. The V and J ends lost 3 bases and 0 bases respectively, with 12 bases between them. In nucleotides, the CDR3 is TGTGCCTGGAGGTTGGGACGAAGCTCCTACGAGCAGTACTTC. It yields the protein CAWRLGRSSYEQYF.

This clone has only one observation. The V and J genes are TRBV4-3 and TRBJ2-7; 9 bases are shared with TRBD1. With V trimmed by 0 bases and J by 2 bases, 2 bases remained unmatched. The CDR3 has 15 amino acids. Germline V lookup: CDR1 LGHNA, CDR2 YSLEER. In DNA, the CDR3 is TGCGCCAGCAGCCAAGAGGACAGGGGAACCTACGAGCAGTACTTC. It encodes CASSQEDRGTYEQYF.

The V gene is TRBV11-2, the J gene TRBJ2-2; 9 bases align to TRBD1. The junction had 2 bases not matched to a gene; V was cut back by 3 bases and J by 0 bases. CDR3 size: 16 residues. Germline loops: CDR1 SGHAT, CDR2 FQNNGV. CDR3 region: CASSFTGGSNTGELFF. CDR3 DNA: TGTGCCAGCAGCTTTACAGGGGGCTCGAACACCGGGGAGCTGTTTTTT.

The gene calls are TRBV5-6 and TRBJ1-5, with D uncertain. Germline-derived CDR1 and CDR2 are SGHDT and YYEEEE. V was shortened by 2 bases and J by 1 base, with 10 bases between the two germline ends. This CDR3 has 15 amino acids. CDR3 amino acids: CASSLGGRSNQPQHF. The CDR3 nucleotides are TGTGCCAGCAGCTTAGGTGGCAGGAGCAATCAGCCCCAGCATTTT.

In its sample, this clone was seen a few times. V is TRBV7-3 and J is TRBJ2-3; 11 positions agree with TRBD2. V lost 5 bases and J lost 1; bases outside the gene matches: 2. The V gene's germline CDR1 is SGHTA and CDR2 FQGTGA. This CDR3 has 15 residues. CDR3 sequence reads: CASSETSGGTDTQYF. The CDR3 coding sequence is TGTGCCAGCAGCGAGACTAGCGGGGGCACAGATACGCAGTATTTT. Full variable domain (missing parts from reference TRBV7-3 and TRBJ2-3): GAGVSQTPSNKVTEKGKYVELRCDPISGHTALYWYRQSLGQGPEFLIYFQGTGAADDSGLPNDRFFAVRPEGSVSTLKIQRTERGDSAVYLCASSETSGGTDTQYFGPGTRLTVL.

The chain uses TRBV7-3 and TRBJ2-3; TRBD2 aligns across 14 bases. V shed 5 bases, J shed 8 bases, and the junction held 6 bases outside the gene matches. The CDR3 is 15 residues long. The germline V gene has CDR1 SGHTA and CDR2 FQGTGA. CDR3 amino acids: CASSPTSGGAGTQYF. CDR3 sequence (DNA): TGTGCCAGCAGCCCGACTAGCGGGGGGGCCGGTACGCAGTATTTT.

V is TRBV14 and J is TRBJ1-1; no clear D. Germline values: CDR1 SGHDN, CDR2 FVKESK. V was trimmed by 4 bases and J by 2 bases, leaving 14 bases between them. This CDR3 has 15 amino acids. This chain's CDR3 is CASSLTPAANTEAFF. CDR3 bases: TGTGCCAGCAGCCTAACCCCCGCGGCTAACACTGAAGCTTTCTTT.

This sequence joins TRBV19 and TRBJ1-5; unclear D gene. This CDR3 spans 12 amino acids. The germline V gene encodes CDR1 LNHDA and CDR2 SQIVND (reference sequence). The germline V and J ends were trimmed by 3 bases and 6 bases, with 6 bases remaining between them. The CDR3 region is CASSMQLQPQHF. The CDR3 coding sequence is TGTGCCAGTAGTATGCAGCTTCAGCCCCAGCATTTT.

The rearrangement links TRBV3-1 (or the pseudogene TRBV3-2) to TRBJ1-2, with no clear D. Germline CDR1 LGHDT, CDR2 YNNKEL (reference sequence). Trimming stripped 6 bases from V and 4 bases from J, with 12 bases between. The length of the CDR3 is 13 residues. The DNA of the CDR3 is TGTGCCAGCAGTCGGACGGGAAGCTATGGCTACACCTTC. Amino acids: CASSRTGSYGYTF.

This sequence joins TRBV7-2 and TRBJ2-3; 16 bases line up with TRBD2. There are 18 residues in the CDR3. Germline CDR1 reads SGHTA; CDR2 reads FQGNSA. Trimming cost V 3 bases and J 2 bases; bases outside gene matches: 5. The CDR3 nucleotides read TGTGCCAGCAGCTTGGGACTAGCGGGGGGGCATCACACAGATACGCAGTATTTT. Protein product: CASSLGLAGGHHTDTQYF. Combining the CDR3 with reference TRBV7-2 and TRBJ2-3 gives the whole variable domain GAGVSQSPSNKVTEKGKDVELRCDPISGHTALYWYRQSLGQGLEFLIYFQGNSAPDKSGLPSDRFSAERTGGSVSTLTIQRTQQEDSAVYLCASSLGLAGGHHTDTQYFGPGTRLTVL.